Shown below are 21 T cell receptor beta chains from a single sample sequenced in a study of T-cell memory formation after mild COVID-19. MiXCR, run by TCRdb on the 5' RACE reads, gives a single entry per CDR3 protein. The data contain approximately 300,000 distinct CDR3 sequences, approximately 15% of them singletons. The sequenced material came from PBMCs or a T cell subset sorted from them (not recorded which). The receptors derive from a young man who had mild COVID-19 (a few samples of this study predate the infection). Cell type and time point are not known.

This clonotype was detected ten times or more. The gene calls are TRBV7-2 and TRBJ1-5, with D perhaps TRBD1 (6 bases). With 8 bases removed from V and 3 bases from J, the gap between germline ends came to 8 bases. This CDR3 region has 12 residues. Germline-derived CDR1 and CDR2 are SGHTA and FQGNSA. The CDR3 nucleotides are TGTGCCAGCCAGGGGTACAATCAGCCCCAGCATTTT. Translation: CASQGYNQPQHF.

The table lists this clonotype with many counts. CDR3 in amino acids: CASTRLSGGALTDTQYF. In DNA, the CDR3 is TGCGCCAGCACCCGGCTTAGCGGGGGGGCCCTCACAGATACGCAGTATTTT. The chain combines TRBV5-1 with TRBJ2-3; TRBD2 matches 11 bases. The germline gives CDR1 SGHRS, CDR2 YFSETQ. The CDR3 consists of 17 residues. The J segment lost 2 bases and the V segment lost 6 bases, leaving 11 bases of the junction unmatched.

A few counts support this clonotype. CDR3 region: CASSPLGGEQFF. CDR3 nucleotide sequence: TGTGCCAGCAGCCCCCTGGGCGGGGAGCAGTTCTTC. The chain links TRBV7-3 to TRBJ2-1, with D possibly matching TRBD2 (5 bases). CDR1 is SGHTA and CDR2 is FQGTGA in the germline V gene. The CDR3 sequence is 12 residues long. The ends were cut back, 5 bases at V and 10 bases at J, with 12 bases in the middle.

This clonotype was picked up many times. The CDR3 sequence: CASSLGWDYEQYF. The CDR3 coding sequence is TGTGCCAGCAGTTTAGGCTGGGACTACGAGCAGTACTTC. The gene calls are TRBV12-3 or TRBV12-4 and TRBJ2-7, with unresolved D. V lost 1 base and J 3 bases, leaving 7 bases between the germline ends. CDR3 length: 13 residues.

CDR3 DNA sequence: TGCGCCAGCAGAGCTGGACGAAATGGGTTTGCTTTCTTT. It encodes CASRAGRNGFAFF. The rearrangement joins TRBV5-1 to TRBJ1-1; the D is unclear. The CDR3 loop spans 13 amino acids. The germline V gene has CDR1 SGHRS and CDR2 YFSETQ. The germline V and J ends were trimmed by 5 bases and 11 bases, with 19 bases remaining between them.

This clonotype was seen a handful of times. The CDR3 protein is CASSAAPGETQYF. The CDR3, as DNA: TGTGCCAGCAGCGCCGCCCCCGGGGAGACCCAGTACTTC. The J gene is TRBJ2-5, the V gene TRBV9; D uncertain. Germline loops: CDR1 SGDLS, CDR2 YYNGEE. The V end was cut by 3 bases, the J end by 5 bases, with 11 bases between. The CDR3 totals 13 residues.

V gene TRBV5-6 combines with J gene TRBJ1-2; 8 positions match TRBD1. This CDR3 has 15 amino acids. Germline V gene lookup returns CDR1 SGHDT and CDR2 YYEEEE. The ends lost 4 bases at V and 4 bases at J; junction bases unmatched: 9. The CDR3 nucleotides read TGTGCCAGCAGCCTCTGGACAGGGCTCGGCTATGGCTACACCTTC. The encoded protein is CASSLWTGLGYGYTF.

There are a few counts of this clonotype. The chain recombines TRBV27 with TRBJ1-5; the match to TRBD1 covers 7 bases. Germline V lookup: CDR1 MNHEY, CDR2 SMNVEV (reference sequence). Trimming removed 5 bases from V and 2 bases from J; junction bases left unmatched: 0. This CDR3 is 13 amino acids long. The DNA for the CDR3 is TGTGCCAGCAGTACAGGGGGCAATCAGCCCCAGCATTTT. This gives the protein CASSTGGNQPQHF.

This clonotype occurred a few times. This CDR3 reads CASSVGKLDTQYF. CDR3 coding DNA: TGTGCCAGCAGTGTCGGTAAGCTGGATACGCAGTATTTT. The chain combines TRBV2 with TRBJ2-3; no clear D gene. Per the germline V gene, CDR1 is SNHLY and CDR2 is FYNNEI. The CDR3 covers 13 residues. Trimming shortened V by 4 bases and J by 6 bases, and 11 bases separated the two germline ends. Combining the CDR3 with reference TRBV2 and TRBJ2-3 gives the whole variable domain EPEVTQTPSHQVTQMGQEVILRCVPISNHLYFYWYRQILGQKVEFLVSFYNNEISEKSEIFDDQFSVERPDGSNFTLKIRSTKLEDSAMYFCASSVGKLDTQYFGPGTRLTVL.

This clonotype turned up a few times. The genes are TRBV10-3 and TRBJ2-7, with 8 bases lining up with TRBD1. Germline V gives CDR1 ENHRY, CDR2 SYGVKD. The CDR3 covers 15 residues. With V trimmed by 0 bases and J by 3 bases, 4 bases remained unmatched. The CDR3 reads CAISESNRGYYEQYV. The CDR3 bases are TGTGCCATCAGTGAGTCGAACAGGGGGTACTACGAGCAGTACGTC.

The sample holds a few counts of this clonotype. CDR3 protein: CASSEWQKIEAFF. CDR3 nucleotides: TGTGCCAGCAGTGAATGGCAGAAAATTGAAGCTTTCTTT. The chain has TRBV6-1 and TRBJ1-1; D call uncertain. In germline, CDR1 is MNHNS, CDR2 SASEGT. The CDR3 is 13 residues long. V was pared by 2 bases and J by 7 bases, with 11 bases between.

Ten or more counts support this clonotype. The chain employs TRBV7-2 and TRBJ2-5; a weak D match, TRBD1 (6 bases). The V end lost 6 bases, the J end lost 1 base, and 12 bases lay between the germline ends. The CDR3 runs 14 residues. Germline CDR1 is SGHTA and CDR2 is FQGNSA. CDR3 in amino acids: CASRKDRIQETQYF. The CDR3 nucleotides read TGTGCCAGCAGGAAAGACAGGATCCAAGAGACCCAGTACTTC.

This clonotype was observed a handful of times. The chain combines TRBV18 with TRBJ2-7; D is perhaps TRBD1 (6 bases). The CDR3 runs to 13 residues. Germline V gives CDR1 KGHSH, CDR2 LQKENI. V lost 4 bases to trimming and J lost 5 bases, with 12 bases between them. CDR3 coding DNA: TGTGCCAGCTCACTTGAACAGGGCGACGAGCAGTACGTC. Its protein product is CASSLEQGDEQYV.

There are a few counts of this clonotype. CDR3 coding DNA: TGCGCCAGCATGGTTCCAGGGGGATATGGCTACACCTTC. It specifies CASMVPGGYGYTF. The rearrangement joins TRBV5-1 to TRBJ1-2; 7 bases align to TRBD1. V lost 6 bases, J lost 5 bases, and 7 bases stayed unmatched. Germline values: CDR1 SGHRS, CDR2 YFSETQ. The length of the CDR3 is 13 residues.

This clonotype was recorded many times. The V and J genes are TRBV5-6 and TRBJ1-5, with D possibly TRBD1 on 5 matching bases. The CDR3 covers 15 residues. The germline CDR1 and CDR2 sequences are SGHDT and YYEEEE. V was shortened by 1 base and J by 4 bases, with 12 bases between the two germline ends. In DNA form, the CDR3 reads TGTGCCAGCAGCTTGACGGGGAAGGGGAATCAGCCCCAGCATTTT. Translation: CASSLTGKGNQPQHF.

The DNA of the CDR3 is TGTGCCACCAGTGGAGGGCCACCTGCCCATGAGCAGTTCTTC. This gives the protein CATSGGPPAHEQFF. The chain combines TRBV24-1 with TRBJ2-1; a possible D gene is TRBD2 (5 bases). Germline CDR1 is KGHDR and CDR2 is SFDVKD. The V gene lost 5 bases and the J gene lost 8 bases, with 15 bases spanning the gap. This CDR3 has 14 amino acids.

This clonotype was seen only a few times. The chain is built from TRBV7-3 and TRBJ2-2; 7 nucleotides align to TRBD1. The CDR3 sequence is 13 residues long. J lost 7 bases, V lost 4 bases, and 3 bases had no gene match. Germline assignment: CDR1 SGHTA and CDR2 FQGTGA. The CDR3 nucleotides read TGTGCCAGCAGCTATACAGGGGTCGGGGAGCTGTTTTTT. The encoded protein is CASSYTGVGELFF.

This clonotype was counted only a few times. DNA for the CDR3: TGTGCCAGCAGCTACCGGGACAGGGCGCGCACAGATACGCAGTATTTT. Its protein is CASSYRDRARTDTQYF. The genes are TRBV9 and TRBJ2-3, with 9 bases identical to TRBD1. Per germline, CDR1 SGDLS and CDR2 YYNGEE. This CDR3 comprises 16 residues. V lost 4 bases to trimming and J lost 1 base; unmatched junction nucleotides: 7.

There are a few counts of this clonotype. The J gene is TRBJ2-3, the V gene TRBV15; D might be TRBD1 or TRBD2, each matching 5 bases. V lost 2 bases and J 5 bases, leaving 14 bases between the germline ends. Germline V gene sequence: CDR1 LNHNV, CDR2 YYDKDF (reference sequence). The CDR3 totals 15 residues. The CDR3 coding sequence is TGTGCCACCAGCAGAAGTTCAGGGACCAGAGATACGCAGTATTTT. Protein: CATSRSSGTRDTQYF. Filled out from reference TRBV15 and TRBJ2-3, the complete variable domain reads DAMVIQNPRYQVTQFGKPVTLSCSQTLNHNVMYWYQQKSSQAPKLLFHYYDKDFNNEADTPDNFQSRRPNTSFCFLDIRSPGLGDTAMYLCATSRSSGTRDTQYFGPGTRLTVL.

The sample holds one count of this clonotype. The chain is built from TRBV4-2 and TRBJ1-3; D possibly corresponds to TRBD1 (5 bases). Trimming took off 8 bases at V and 4 bases at J, with 15 bases between the two ends. CDR3 length: 14 residues. The germline V gene encodes CDR1 LGHNA and CDR2 YNFKEQ. The CDR3 coding sequence is TGTGCCAGCCGGACATCCCAGGAGGGAAACACCATATATTTT. Translated: CASRTSQEGNTIYF.

This CDR3 is CASSESRRDRVNTEAFF. DNA for the CDR3: TGTGCCAGCAGCGAATCCCGGAGGGACAGGGTGAACACTGAAGCTTTCTTT. The V gene is TRBV4-2, the J gene TRBJ1-1, with TRBD1 matching 9 bases. This CDR3 spans 17 amino acids. V trimming: 5 bases; J trimming: 0 bases; junction bases outside the gene matches: 10. The germline V gene has CDR1 LGHNA and CDR2 YNFKEQ.